The clone carrying this TCR beta chain was observed a handful of times. The target antigen is unknown. This same CDR3 is encoded by further DNA sequences in the sample. Germline CDR1 is GTSNPN and CDR2 is SVGIG (reference sequence). Trimming cost V 4 bases and J 2 bases, with 6 bases left between them. CDR3 length equals 11 residues. It was at deep level that the assay was run. TCRdb's copy holds only in-frame clones and misses some; the assay was immunoSEQ multiplex PCR. This table has roughly 2.5 million clones, around nine tenths appearing once. The sample comes from a study of shared clonotypes between healthy human individuals. Looking at the study overall: Donors had three CD4 naive, three CD4 memory, two CD8 naive and one CD8 memory plate apiece.

Overall study results and limits: The study found lower generation probabilities in non-shared clonotypes than in those shared by all four donors. The naive CD4 repertoires of a few donors were compared, and approximately 4.7% of clonotypes were shared.

The sample consisted of naive CD4+ T cells sorted from blood. Described subset: CD45RA+ positively selected. This receptor was taken from a man between 18 and 29 years old in good health. This chain uses TRBV30 with TRBJ2-7; TRBD2 is a possible D gene (5 bases). This CDR3 is CAWTGAYEQYF. The DNA of the CDR3 is TGTGCCTGGACCGGGGCCTACGAGCAGTACTTC.